These 31 T cell receptor beta chains were all obtained from the same sample, sequenced in a study of OX40 agonist ivuxolimab in advanced cancers. Libraries were prepared by immunoSEQ multiplex PCR; TCRdb keeps only in-frame clonotypes and omits some of them. This sample carries 65,000 to 85,000 clones, 92% of them seen once, and the ten largest clones take about 8.3%. The material was CD4+ or CD8+ T cells sorted from blood, obtained in a trial of the OX40 agonist ivuxolimab. These receptors were obtained from an adult with an advanced solid tumor such as melanoma, head and neck, liver or kidney cancer.

This clone has just a few counts. V usage is TRBV7-6 and J usage is TRBJ1-2; 7 bases match TRBD1. The CDR3 extends over 12 amino acids. Germline V gene lookup returns CDR1 SGHVS and CDR2 FNYEAQ. With V trimmed by 5 bases and J by 8 bases, 5 bases remained unmatched. CDR3 sequence: CASSGLGGGYTF. As DNA, the CDR3 is TGTGCCAGCAGCGGACTAGGGGGCGGCTACACCTTC.

Details on this clone: Other DNA sequences of this sample code for an identical CDR3. CDR3 residues: CASSIGGSEAFF. The CDR3 DNA sequence: TGTGCCAGTAGTATAGGGGGATCTGAAGCTTTCTTT. The gene calls are TRBV19 and TRBJ1-1; D gene uncertain. Germline values: CDR1 LNHDA, CDR2 SQIVND (reference sequence). The CDR3 sequence is 12 residues long. V lost 1 base to trimming and J lost 6 bases, with 6 bases between them. Together with reference TRBV19 and TRBJ1-1, the CDR3 gives the full variable domain: DGGITQSPKYLFRKEGQNVTLSCEQNLNHDAMYWYRQDPGQGLRLIYYSQIVNDFQKGDIAEGYSVSREKKESFPLTVTSAQKNPTAFYLCASSIGGSEAFFGQGTRLTVV.

This clone was recorded once. The chain combines TRBV18 with TRBJ2-7, with D possibly matching TRBD2 (6 bases). CDR1 is KGHSH and CDR2 is LQKENI in the germline V gene. V shed 2 bases and J shed 3 bases, with 11 bases lying between them. The CDR3 loop spans 14 amino acids. DNA for the CDR3: TGTGCCAGCTCACCAGGGACTTCGAACTACGAGCAGTACTTC. Its translation is CASSPGTSNYEQYF.

This clone was observed a single time. The chain employs TRBV19 and TRBJ1-1; D remains ambiguous. The CDR3 is made up of 12 amino acids. The V gene's germline CDR1 is LNHDA and CDR2 SQIVND (reference sequence). V lost 10 bases, J lost 1 base, and 10 bases lay in between. The chain's CDR3 is CAIRTGNTEAFF. CDR3 nucleotides: TGTGCCATTCGGACGGGGAACACTGAAGCTTTCTTT.

The chain joins TRBV27 to TRBJ2-7; 8 positions agree with TRBD1. The CDR3 runs 16 residues. CDR1 MNHEY and CDR2 SMNVEV come from the germline V gene (reference sequence). Trimming removed 3 bases from V and 2 bases from J; junction bases left unmatched: 9. The CDR3: CASSLQNPTGAYEQYF. CDR3 bases: TGTGCCAGCAGTTTGCAAAACCCGACAGGGGCCTACGAGCAGTACTTC.

This chain connects TRBV15 to TRBJ1-2, with D perhaps TRBD1 (5 bases). Trimming removed 0 bases from V and 0 bases from J, with 14 bases in between. The CDR3 is 17 amino acids. The V gene's germline CDR1 is LNHNV and CDR2 YYDKDF (reference sequence). The CDR3 is CATSRDYGASSNYGYTF. The CDR3 DNA follows: TGTGCCACCAGCAGAGATTATGGGGCTTCATCTAACTATGGCTACACCTTC.

The chain carries TRBV5-1 and TRBJ2-5, with 9 positions matching TRBD2. The end of the DNA fits TRBJ2-7 better, so the J call may be wrong. CDR1 and CDR2 (germline): SGHRS, YFSETQ. CDR3 length: 13 amino acids. As DNA, the CDR3 is TGCGCCAGCAGCTTTAGCGGGGGCGACGAGCAGTACTTC. Its protein is CASSFSGGDEQYF.

V is TRBV6-1 and J is TRBJ1-2, with D maybe TRBD1 (5 bases). CDR1 MNHNS and CDR2 SASEGT come from the germline V gene. Trimming pared 8 bases from V and 1 base from J, leaving 11 bases between. This CDR3 comprises 13 residues. CDR3 nucleotide sequence: TGTGCCAGCGATCAGGGATTTAACTATGGCTACACCTTC. Amino acid sequence: CASDQGFNYGYTF.

In the case of this clone: A read error is possible here, since a much larger clone lies one base away. Other DNA sequences from this sample encode an identical CDR3 as well. The chain's CDR3 is CASSDSSGGADTQYF. Here the CDR3 DNA reads TGTGCCAGCAGTGACTCTAGCGGGGGGGCCGATACGCAGTATTTT. J is TRBJ2-3 and V is TRBV6-4, with 11 bases fitting TRBD2. CDR3 length equals 15 residues. Germline loops: CDR1 MRHNA, CDR2 SNTAGT. V gave up 0 bases and J gave up 6 bases; unmatched junction bases: 2.

This chain links TRBV4-1 with TRBJ1-4; D may be TRBD1 (6 bases). This CDR3 contains 17 residues. Germline V CDR1 and CDR2: MGHRA, YSYEKL. V dropped 2 bases and J dropped 6 bases, with 19 bases sitting between them. As DNA, the CDR3 is TGCGCCAGCAGCCAACAACCCCCAGGGGCGGAGGATGAAAAACTGTTTTTT. The encoded protein is CASSQQPPGAEDEKLFF.

The CDR3 protein is CASSPLIRTGPRGQYF. For the CDR3, the DNA is TGTGCCAGCAGCCCTCTCATTCGGACAGGGCCGAGGGGGCAGTATTTT. This chain links TRBV11-3 with TRBJ2-3; 8 nucleotides align to TRBD1. The junction had 18 bases not matched to a gene; V was cut back by 5 bases and J by 11 bases. Germline V lookup: CDR1 SGHNT, CDR2 YENEEA. This CDR3 has 16 residues.

This chain uses TRBV7-6 with TRBJ1-1; possibly TRBD1 for D (5 bases). Germline V gene lookup returns CDR1 SGHVS and CDR2 FNYEAQ. The CDR3 is 11 residues long. Trimming took off 6 bases at V and 8 bases at J, with 10 bases between the two ends. As DNA, the CDR3 is TGTGCCAGCAGGGCCGGGGGAGAAGCTTTCTTT. Protein: CASRAGGEAFF.

This chain connects TRBV4-1 to TRBJ2-2; 7 nucleotides match TRBD2. The CDR3 runs 18 residues. The junction had 13 bases not matched to a gene; V was cut back by 0 bases and J by 6 bases. The germline V gene has CDR1 MGHRA and CDR2 YSYEKL. CDR3 residues: CASSQDYIGEGRSGELFF. In DNA form, the CDR3 reads TGCGCCAGCAGCCAAGATTATATCGGGGAGGGGAGATCCGGGGAGCTGTTTTTT.

This clone was observed a few times. The chain carries TRBV19 and TRBJ1-5; D remains ambiguous. Germline-derived CDR1 and CDR2 are LNHDA and SQIVND (reference sequence). Trimming removed 7 bases at V and 3 bases at J, with 10 bases between. The length of the CDR3 is 13 residues. The CDR3 DNA reads TGTGCCAGTAAACCTCTTGACAATCAGCCCCAGCATTTT. Amino acid sequence: CASKPLDNQPQHF.

The count of this clone is one. J is TRBJ2-1 and V is TRBV27, with D tentatively TRBD2 (5 bases). From germline, CDR1 is MNHEY and CDR2 SMNVEV (reference sequence). Trimming stripped 2 bases from V and 4 bases from J, with 12 bases between. The CDR3 consists of 15 residues. CDR3 residues: CASSLVATAYNEQFF. The CDR3 DNA reads TGTGCCAGCAGTTTAGTAGCGACGGCTTACAATGAGCAGTTCTTC.

The chain is built from TRBV5-6 and TRBJ2-3; 8 nucleotides line up with TRBD2. V gave up 6 bases and J gave up 5 bases; unmatched junction bases: 8. The CDR3 loop spans 14 amino acids. Germline CDR1 is SGHDT and CDR2 is YYEEEE. This CDR3 reads CASTPGLGIDTQYF. In DNA, the CDR3 is TGTGCCAGCACCCCGGGACTAGGGATAGATACGCAGTATTTT.

The chain recombines TRBV13 with TRBJ2-5, with 13 nucleotides matching TRBD2. V dropped 4 bases and J dropped 5; count of bases not matched to a gene: 4. Germline CDR1 is PRHDT and CDR2 is FYEKMQ (reference sequence). The CDR3 is 15 amino acids. Here the CDR3 DNA reads TGTGCCAGCAGCTCCCCGACTAGCGGGGGGGAGACCCAGTACTTC. Translation gives CASSSPTSGGETQYF. The variable domain in full, with the rest retrieved from reference TRBV13 and TRBJ2-5, is AAGVIQSPRHLIKEKRETATLKCYPIPRHDTVYWYQQGPGQDPQFLISFYEKMQSDKGSIPDRFSAQQFSDYHSELNMSSLELGDSALYFCASSSPTSGGETQYFGPGTRLLVL.

The chain uses TRBV5-1 and TRBJ1-1, with no clear D. V lost 0 bases, J lost 8 bases, and 8 bases lay in between. The CDR3 loop spans 12 amino acids. CDR1 and CDR2 from the germline V gene are SGHRS and YFSETQ. CDR3 sequence: CASSLDPTEAFF. The CDR3 DNA reads TGCGCCAGCAGCTTGGATCCGACCGAAGCTTTCTTT.

The rearrangement uses TRBV11-1 and TRBJ1-1; D gene unclear. This CDR3 has 14 residues. Germline lookup yields CDR1 SGHAT and CDR2 FQDESV (reference sequence). V shed 5 bases and J shed 3 bases, with 13 bases lying between them. For the CDR3, the DNA is TGTGCCAGCAGCGCTAAGTGGGCGGACACTGAAGCTTTCTTT. Translated: CASSAKWADTEAFF.

The V gene is TRBV6-1, the J gene TRBJ2-7; TRBD2 matches 9 bases. Germline values: CDR1 MNHNS, CDR2 SASEGT. The V segment lost 9 bases and the J segment 0 bases; nucleotides outside the gene matches: 6. The CDR3 consists of 14 residues. The CDR3 DNA reads TGTGCCAGTCAGGCGGGAGGGTTCTCCTACGAGCAGTACTTC. This gives the protein CASQAGGFSYEQYF.

This chain joins TRBV11-2 and TRBJ1-1, with a possible D match to TRBD1 (5 bases). The CDR3 spans 13 residues. V lost 4 bases, J lost 4 bases, and 10 bases lay in between. CDR1 is SGHAT, CDR2 FQNNGV, per germline. The CDR3 is CASSWGGTTEAFF. The CDR3, as DNA: TGTGCCAGCAGCTGGGGAGGGACCACTGAAGCTTTCTTT.

The chain recombines TRBV6-1 with TRBJ2-7; D call uncertain. Germline V gene data show CDR1 as MNHNS and CDR2 as SASEGT. CDR3 length: 14 residues. V gave up 4 bases and J gave up 2 bases, with 12 bases separating them. DNA of the CDR3: TGTGCCAGCAGTGTGTGGACGGTTACCTACGAGCAGTACTTC. This translates into CASSVWTVTYEQYF.

Only one count was recorded for this clone. The chain joins TRBV13 to TRBJ2-7, with TRBD1 identical over 10 bases. The CDR3 is 16 amino acids. Germline lookup yields CDR1 PRHDT and CDR2 FYEKMQ (reference sequence). Unmatched junction bases numbered 5, after V lost 2 bases and J lost 1 base. CDR3 region: CASSLRDRGLSYEQYF. The CDR3 nucleotides read TGTGCCAGCAGCTTACGGGACAGGGGACTTTCCTACGAGCAGTACTTC. Complete variable domain (other parts from reference TRBV13 and TRBJ2-7): AAGVIQSPRHLIKEKRETATLKCYPIPRHDTVYWYQQGPGQDPQFLISFYEKMQSDKGSIPDRFSAQQFSDYHSELNMSSLELGDSALYFCASSLRDRGLSYEQYFGPGTRLTVT.

This clone was recorded once. CDR3 DNA: TGTGCCAGCAGCTTACCTGAACAGCAAACGCAGTATTTT. Protein sequence: CASSLPEQQTQYF. This rearrangement joins TRBV7-6 to TRBJ2-3, with D unresolved. Germline CDR1 SGHVS, CDR2 FNYEAQ. CDR3 length equals 13 residues. V lost 2 bases and J 9 bases, leaving 12 bases between the germline ends. Full variable domain (outside the CDR3, taken from reference TRBV7-6 and TRBJ2-3): GAGVSQSPRYKVTKRGQDVALRCDPISGHVSLYWYRQALGQGPEFLTYFNYEAQQDKSGLPNDRFSAERPEGSISTLTIQRTEQRDSAMYRCASSLPEQQTQYFGPGTRLTVL.

This chain uses TRBV7-8 with TRBJ2-5; unclear D gene. In germline, CDR1 is SGHVS, CDR2 FQNEAQ. This CDR3 has 18 residues. V shed 1 base and J shed 2 bases, with 20 bases lying between them. The CDR3 protein is CASSLDGQSPANQETQYF. In DNA form, the CDR3 reads TGTGCCAGCAGCTTAGACGGGCAGAGCCCCGCTAATCAAGAGACCCAGTACTTC.

This chain uses TRBV27 with TRBJ2-7; the match to TRBD2 covers 9 bases. Trimming removed 6 bases from V and 0 bases from J; junction bases left unmatched: 12. This CDR3 contains 17 residues. Germline CDR1 is MNHEY and CDR2 is SMNVEV (reference sequence). The CDR3 DNA sequence: TGTGCCAGCAGGGTCCCCCTAGCGGGAAAACTCTCCTACGAGCAGTACTTC. It translates to CASRVPLAGKLSYEQYF.

This clone showed up just once. The chain recombines TRBV30 with TRBJ2-7; 9 bases agree with TRBD1. Germline assignment: CDR1 GTSNPN and CDR2 SVGIG (reference sequence). The CDR3 is made up of 14 amino acids. J gave up 5 bases and V 2 bases, and 7 bases lay outside the gene matches. CDR3 sequence: CAWSSHRGPDEQYF. CDR3 sequence (DNA): TGTGCCTGGAGTTCTCACAGGGGGCCCGACGAGCAGTACTTC.

V and J are TRBV4-1 and TRBJ2-1; D is unresolved. V was cut by 8 bases and J by 4 bases, with 15 bases left in between. The germline gives CDR1 MGHRA, CDR2 YSYEKL. The CDR3 length is 14 residues. The CDR3: CASAPADGYNEQFF. In nucleotides, the CDR3 is TGCGCCAGCGCCCCGGCGGACGGATACAATGAGCAGTTCTTC.

This sequence joins TRBV7-9 and TRBJ2-7, with D perhaps matching TRBD1 or TRBD2 (5 bases each). Per the germline V gene, CDR1 is SEHNR and CDR2 is FQNEAQ (reference sequence). Between the trimmed V and J ends, which lost 5 bases and 6 bases, there was a span of 23 bases. The CDR3 length is 16 residues. The CDR3 coding sequence is TGTGCCAGCAGCCCTGGAGAGGGACCCACTACGGGCGAGCAGTACTTC. Residues: CASSPGEGPTTGEQYF. Full variable domain (remainder filled in from reference TRBV7-9 and TRBJ2-7): DTGVSQNPRHKITKRGQNVTFRCDPISEHNRLYWYRQTLGQGPEFLTYFQNEAQLEKSRLLSDRFSAERPKGSFSTLEIQRTEQGDSAMYLCASSPGEGPTTGEQYFGPGTRLTVT.

This clone appeared a few times. CDR3: CASSYSTDRGGQPQHF. As DNA, the CDR3 is TGTGCCAGCAGTTACTCGACGGACAGGGGAGGTCAGCCCCAGCATTTT. V is TRBV6-9 and J is TRBJ1-5; 9 bases are a match to TRBD1. With 3 bases clipped from V and 6 bases from J, the junction kept 9 bases outside the gene matches. Germline-derived CDR1 and CDR2 are MNHGY and SVAAGI. This CDR3 has 16 amino acids.

The V and J genes are TRBV19 and TRBJ2-7; D is perhaps TRBD1 (6 bases). Germline V CDR1 and CDR2: LNHDA, SQIVND (reference sequence). V was pared by 5 bases and J by 1 base, with 27 bases between. CDR3 length: 19 residues. The CDR3: CASSSLHNRQAWPSYEQYF. CDR3 DNA: TGTGCCAGTAGTTCCCTACACAACCGACAGGCTTGGCCATCCTACGAGCAGTACTTC.